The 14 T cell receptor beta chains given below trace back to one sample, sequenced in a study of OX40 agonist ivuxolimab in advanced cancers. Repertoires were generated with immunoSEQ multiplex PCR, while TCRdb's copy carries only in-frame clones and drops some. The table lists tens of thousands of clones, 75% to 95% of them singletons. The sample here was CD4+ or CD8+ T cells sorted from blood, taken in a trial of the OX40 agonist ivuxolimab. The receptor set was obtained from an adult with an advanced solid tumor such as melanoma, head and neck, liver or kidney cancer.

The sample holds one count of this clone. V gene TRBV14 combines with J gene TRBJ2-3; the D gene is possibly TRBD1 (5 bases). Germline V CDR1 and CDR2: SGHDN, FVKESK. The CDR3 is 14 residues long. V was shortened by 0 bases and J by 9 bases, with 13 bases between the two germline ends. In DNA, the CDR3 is TGTGCCAGCAGCCAAGACCACGGAGCAGGGACGCAGTATTTT. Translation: CASSQDHGAGTQYF.

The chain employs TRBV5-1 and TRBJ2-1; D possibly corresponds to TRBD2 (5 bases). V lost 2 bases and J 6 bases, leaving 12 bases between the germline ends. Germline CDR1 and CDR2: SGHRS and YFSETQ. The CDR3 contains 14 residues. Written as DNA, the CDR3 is TGCGCCAGCAGCTTCCGCGCTAGCTCCAATGAGCAGTTCTTC. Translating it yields CASSFRASSNEQFF. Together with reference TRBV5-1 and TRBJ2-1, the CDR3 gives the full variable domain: KAGVTQTPRYLIKTRGQQVTLSCSPISGHRSVSWYQQTPGQGLQFLFEYFSETQRNKGNFPGRFSGRQFSNSRSEMNVSTLELGDSALYLCASSFRASSNEQFFGPGTRLTVL.

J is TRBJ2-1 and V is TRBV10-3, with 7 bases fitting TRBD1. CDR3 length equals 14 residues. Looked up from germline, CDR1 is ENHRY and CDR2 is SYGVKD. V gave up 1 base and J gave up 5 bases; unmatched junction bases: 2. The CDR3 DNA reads TGTGCCATCAGTGAGTTGACAGGGAACAATGAGCAGTTCTTC. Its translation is CAISELTGNNEQFF.

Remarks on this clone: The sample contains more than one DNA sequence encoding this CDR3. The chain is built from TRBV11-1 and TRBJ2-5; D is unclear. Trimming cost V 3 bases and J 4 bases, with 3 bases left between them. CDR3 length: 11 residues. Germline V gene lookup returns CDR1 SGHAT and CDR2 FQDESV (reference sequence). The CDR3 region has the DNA TGTGCCAGCAGCTTGGGAGAGACCCAGTACTTC. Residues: CASSLGETQYF.

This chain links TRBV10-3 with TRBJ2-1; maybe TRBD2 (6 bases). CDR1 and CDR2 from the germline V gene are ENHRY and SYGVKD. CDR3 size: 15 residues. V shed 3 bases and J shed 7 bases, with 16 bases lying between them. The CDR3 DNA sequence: TGTGCCATCAGTGACAGGCGGGAAAGAATGAATGAGCAGTTCTTC. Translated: CAISDRRERMNEQFF.

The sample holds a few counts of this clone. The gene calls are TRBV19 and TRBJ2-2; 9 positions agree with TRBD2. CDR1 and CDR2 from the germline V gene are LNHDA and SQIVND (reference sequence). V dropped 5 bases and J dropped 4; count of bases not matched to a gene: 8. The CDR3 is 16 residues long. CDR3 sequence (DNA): TGTGCCAGTAGTTCGATCGGGCGGGAGGGCACCGGGGAGCTGTTTTTT. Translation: CASSSIGREGTGELFF.

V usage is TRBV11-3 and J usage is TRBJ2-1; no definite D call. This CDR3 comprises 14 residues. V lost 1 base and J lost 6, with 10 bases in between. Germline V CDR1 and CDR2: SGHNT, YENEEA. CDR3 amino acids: CASSLGEQRNEQFF. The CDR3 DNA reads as TGTGCCAGCAGCTTAGGCGAACAGCGCAATGAGCAGTTCTTC.

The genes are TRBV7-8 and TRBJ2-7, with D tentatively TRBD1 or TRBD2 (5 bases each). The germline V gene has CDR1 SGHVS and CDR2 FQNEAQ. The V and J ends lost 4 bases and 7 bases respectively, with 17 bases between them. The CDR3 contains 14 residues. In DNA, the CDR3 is TGTGCCAGCAGCTCCCCCCAGGGAGCGCAGGAGCAGTACTTC. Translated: CASSSPQGAQEQYF.

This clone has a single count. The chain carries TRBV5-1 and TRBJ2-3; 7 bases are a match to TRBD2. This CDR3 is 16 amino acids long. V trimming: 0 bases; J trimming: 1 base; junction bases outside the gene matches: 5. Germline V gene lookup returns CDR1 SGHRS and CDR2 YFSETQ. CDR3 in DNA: TGCGCCAGCAGCTTGGGCGCGGGAGTACGCACAGATACGCAGTATTTT. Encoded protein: CASSLGAGVRTDTQYF.

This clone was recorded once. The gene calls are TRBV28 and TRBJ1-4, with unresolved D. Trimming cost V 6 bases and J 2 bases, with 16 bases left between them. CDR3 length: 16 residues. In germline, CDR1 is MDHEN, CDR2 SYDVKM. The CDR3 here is CASRHRGTKTNEKLFF. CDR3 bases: TGTGCCAGCAGGCACCGGGGTACGAAGACTAATGAAAAACTGTTTTTT.

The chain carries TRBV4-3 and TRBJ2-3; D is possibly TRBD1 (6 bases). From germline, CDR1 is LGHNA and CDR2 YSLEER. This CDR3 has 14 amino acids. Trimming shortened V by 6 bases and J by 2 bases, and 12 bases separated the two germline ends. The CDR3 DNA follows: TGCGCCAGCAGTCGGGACACTTACACAGATACGCAGTATTTT. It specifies CASSRDTYTDTQYF.

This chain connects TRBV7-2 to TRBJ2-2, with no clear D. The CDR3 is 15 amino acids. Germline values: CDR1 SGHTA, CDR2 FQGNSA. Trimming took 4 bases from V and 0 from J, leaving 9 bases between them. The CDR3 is CASSYSPTNTGELFF. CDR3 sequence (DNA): TGTGCCAGCAGCTACTCCCCCACGAACACCGGGGAGCTGTTTTTT.

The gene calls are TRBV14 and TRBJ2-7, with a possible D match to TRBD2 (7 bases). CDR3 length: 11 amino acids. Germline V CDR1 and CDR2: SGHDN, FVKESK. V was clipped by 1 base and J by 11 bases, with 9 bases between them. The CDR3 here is CASSQGGGEYF. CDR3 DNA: TGTGCCAGCAGCCAAGGAGGGGGGGAGTACTTC.

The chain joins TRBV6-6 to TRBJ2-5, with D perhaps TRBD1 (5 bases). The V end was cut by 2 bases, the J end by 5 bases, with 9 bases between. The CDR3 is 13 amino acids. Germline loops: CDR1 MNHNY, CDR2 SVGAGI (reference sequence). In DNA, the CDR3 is TGTGCCAGCAGTTACGAAGGGGCGGAGACCCAGTACTTC. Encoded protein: CASSYEGAETQYF.